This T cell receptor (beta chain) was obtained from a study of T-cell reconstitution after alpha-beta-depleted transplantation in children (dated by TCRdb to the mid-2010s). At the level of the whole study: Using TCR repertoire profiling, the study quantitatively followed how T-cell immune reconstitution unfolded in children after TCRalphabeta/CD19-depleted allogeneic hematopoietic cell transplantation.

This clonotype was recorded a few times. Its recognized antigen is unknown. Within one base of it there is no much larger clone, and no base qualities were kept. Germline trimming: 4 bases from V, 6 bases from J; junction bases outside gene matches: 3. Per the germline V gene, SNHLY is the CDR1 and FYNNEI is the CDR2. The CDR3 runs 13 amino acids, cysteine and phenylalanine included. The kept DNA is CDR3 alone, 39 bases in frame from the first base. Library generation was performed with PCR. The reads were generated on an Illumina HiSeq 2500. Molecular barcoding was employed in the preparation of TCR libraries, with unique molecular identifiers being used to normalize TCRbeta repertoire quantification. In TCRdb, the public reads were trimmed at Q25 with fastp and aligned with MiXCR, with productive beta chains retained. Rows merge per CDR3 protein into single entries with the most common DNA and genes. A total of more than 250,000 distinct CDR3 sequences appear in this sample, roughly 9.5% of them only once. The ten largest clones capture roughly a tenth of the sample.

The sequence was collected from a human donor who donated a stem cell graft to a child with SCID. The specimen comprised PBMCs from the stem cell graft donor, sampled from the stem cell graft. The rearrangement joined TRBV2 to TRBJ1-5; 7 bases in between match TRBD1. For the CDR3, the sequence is CASSGQGVQPQHF. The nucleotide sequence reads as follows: TGTGCCAGCAGTGGGCAGGGGGTTCAGCCCCAGCATTTT. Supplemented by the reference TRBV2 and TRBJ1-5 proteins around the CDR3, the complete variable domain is EPEVTQTPSHQVTQMGQEVILRCVPISNHLYFYWYRQILGQKVEFLVSFYNNEISEKSEIFDDQFSVERPDGSNFTLKIRSTKLEDSAMYFCASSGQGVQPQHFGDGTRLSIL.